Shown below are 18 T cell receptor beta chains from a single sample sequenced in a study of blood T cell repertoires in COVID-19. Produced via immunoSEQ multiplex PCR; TCRdb's table is partial and in-frame only. Seen here are around 29,000 clones, 80% to 90% observed once, and the top ten hold roughly a tenth. Sequencing input: peripheral blood. The receptors derive from a man between 60 and 70 years old with acute or convalescent COVID-19.

The chain uses TRBV28 and TRBJ1-5; 8 nucleotides line up with TRBD1. The CDR3 loop spans 13 amino acids. Trimming took 11 bases from V and 5 from J; bases not matched to a gene: 8. CDR1 MDHEN and CDR2 SYDVKM come from the germline V gene. The CDR3 reads CAGQDRGDQPQHF. The CDR3, as DNA: TGTGCCGGTCAAGACAGGGGCGATCAGCCCCAGCATTTT.

The rearrangement joins TRBV27 to TRBJ2-7; 7 bases fit TRBD1. V trimming: 11 bases; J trimming: 4 bases; junction bases outside the gene matches: 14. Germline V gene data show CDR1 as MNHEY and CDR2 as SMNVEV (reference sequence). The CDR3 is 14 amino acids. CDR3 bases: TGTGCCGAATGGTGCGAGGGGGCCAAGTACGAGCAGTACTTC. Its protein product is CAEWCEGAKYEQYF.

This chain links TRBV3-1 (or the pseudogene TRBV3-2) with TRBJ2-7, with TRBD2 identical over 9 bases. CDR3 size: 16 residues. Trimming took 1 base from V and 3 from J; bases not matched to a gene: 7. CDR1 and CDR2 from the germline V gene are LGHDT and YNNKEL (reference sequence). The CDR3 reads CASSQGLAGPNYEQYF. The CDR3 bases are TGTGCCAGCAGCCAAGGCCTAGCGGGACCGAACTACGAGCAGTACTTC.

This chain connects TRBV7-2 to TRBJ1-1; D is perhaps TRBD1 (5 bases). This CDR3 comprises 13 residues. Looked up from germline, CDR1 is SGHTA and CDR2 is FQGNSA. The V end lost 5 bases, the J end lost 2 bases, and 9 bases lay between the germline ends. The CDR3 coding sequence is TGTGCCAGCAGCACTCAGGGAAACACTGAAGCTTTCTTT. It is translated as CASSTQGNTEAFF.

The V gene is TRBV20-1, the J gene TRBJ2-7; maybe TRBD1 (6 bases). The V end lost 6 bases, the J end lost 7 bases, and 10 bases lay between the germline ends. Germline V gene sequence: CDR1 DFQATT, CDR2 SNEGSKA (reference sequence). The CDR3 loop spans 10 amino acids. In DNA form, the CDR3 reads TGCAGTGCCGAAGGGGGTGAGCAGTACTTC. This translates into CSAEGGEQYF.

This chain connects TRBV19 to TRBJ1-2, with a weak D call TRBD1 (6 bases). V dropped 4 bases and J dropped 1 base, with 16 bases sitting between them. Looked up from germline, CDR1 is LNHDA and CDR2 is SQIVND (reference sequence). This CDR3 contains 16 residues. As DNA, the CDR3 is TGTGCCAGTAGTAGAGGGTCGGGACAACTTAACTATGGCTACACCTTC. As protein: CASSRGSGQLNYGYTF.

This rearrangement joins TRBV6-5 to TRBJ2-1, with D hard to call. The CDR3 runs to 12 residues. Germline-derived CDR1 and CDR2 are MNHEY and SVGAGI. V lost 4 bases, J lost 9 bases, and 10 bases lay in between. The CDR3 is CASSSLSFEQFF. The CDR3 nucleotides read TGTGCCAGCAGTTCTCTTAGCTTTGAGCAGTTCTTC.

The rearrangement uses TRBV7-9 and TRBJ1-2, with a possible D match to TRBD1 (5 bases). Trimming shortened V by 2 bases and J by 2 bases, and 12 bases separated the two germline ends. This CDR3 comprises 15 residues. Germline CDR1 reads SEHNR; CDR2 reads FQNEAQ (reference sequence). The CDR3 sequence: CASSLLEGHNYGYTF. The CDR3 DNA reads TGTGCCAGCAGCTTATTGGAGGGGCACAACTATGGCTACACCTTC. The whole variable domain, remainder taken from reference TRBV7-9 and TRBJ1-2, is DTGVSQNPRHKITKRGQNVTFRCDPISEHNRLYWYRQTLGQGPEFLTYFQNEAQLEKSRLLSDRFSAERPKGSFSTLEIQRTEQGDSAMYLCASSLLEGHNYGYTFGSGTRLTVV.

V usage is TRBV28 and J usage is TRBJ1-2; TRBD1 matches at 8 bases. The CDR3 is made up of 14 amino acids. V lost 7 bases, J lost 0 bases, and 4 bases stayed unmatched. Germline CDR1 is MDHEN and CDR2 is SYDVKM. The CDR3 sequence: CASIQGAPNYGYTF. Here the CDR3 DNA reads TGTGCCAGCATTCAGGGGGCGCCTAACTATGGCTACACCTTC.

The gene calls are TRBV2 and TRBJ1-6; D is ambiguous. The germline V gene has CDR1 SNHLY and CDR2 FYNNEI. Trimming removed 2 bases from V and 7 bases from J, with 9 bases in between. CDR3 length: 14 residues. The CDR3, as DNA: TGTGCCAGCAGTGAAAACGGAGAGAATTCACCCCTCCACTTT. As protein: CASSENGENSPLHF. Full variable domain (rest looked up from reference TRBV2 and TRBJ1-6): EPEVTQTPSHQVTQMGQEVILRCVPISNHLYFYWYRQILGQKVEFLVSFYNNEISEKSEIFDDQFSVERPDGSNFTLKIRSTKLEDSAMYFCASSENGENSPLHFGNGTRLTVT.

The chain recombines TRBV29-1 with TRBJ2-1; 9 bases match TRBD2. Germline lookup yields CDR1 SQVTM and CDR2 ANQGSEA. J was trimmed by 3 bases and V by 4 bases; bases with no gene match: 4. The CDR3 spans 14 residues. CDR3 DNA sequence: TGCAGCGTTGTCCCTAGCGGGGTCTACAATGAGCAGTTCTTC. Translation gives CSVVPSGVYNEQFF.

J is TRBJ1-2 and V is TRBV18, with TRBD1 identical over 9 bases. CDR3 length equals 15 residues. The V gene's germline CDR1 is KGHSH and CDR2 LQKENI. After removal of 2 bases from V and 8 bases from J, the junction contained 9 bases not matched to a gene. This CDR3 reads CASSPRTGAPEGYTF. For the CDR3, the DNA is TGTGCCAGCTCACCAAGGACAGGGGCCCCAGAGGGCTACACCTTC.

This chain joins TRBV7-2 and TRBJ2-1, with 9 nucleotides matching TRBD2. V gave up 5 bases and J gave up 4 bases; unmatched junction bases: 9. The germline gives CDR1 SGHTA, CDR2 FQGNSA. The CDR3 has 16 residues. The CDR3 protein is CASSVEAGGWYNEQFF. CDR3 nucleotide sequence: TGTGCCAGCAGCGTCGAAGCGGGGGGATGGTACAATGAGCAGTTCTTC.

This rearrangement joins TRBV6-5 to TRBJ1-1; possibly TRBD1 for D (5 bases). Germline CDR1 reads MNHEY; CDR2 reads SVGAGI. The CDR3 extends over 15 amino acids. V lost 6 bases, J lost 4 bases, and 18 bases lay in between. The CDR3 coding sequence is TGTGCCAGCAGCTCGCGGGGCGCTGGTAGCACTGAAGCTTTCTTT. Amino acid sequence: CASSSRGAGSTEAFF.

The CDR3 loop is CSVLQGGNTIYF. In DNA, the CDR3 is TGCAGCGTCCTACAGGGGGGAAACACCATATATTTT. The J gene is TRBJ1-3, the V gene TRBV29-1; 7 bases agree with TRBD1. Germline lookup yields CDR1 SQVTM and CDR2 ANQGSEA. The junction had 3 bases not matched to a gene; V was cut back by 6 bases and J by 4 bases. CDR3 length: 12 amino acids.

The rearrangement uses TRBV28 and TRBJ2-7; 9 bases align to TRBD1. Looked up from germline, CDR1 is MDHEN and CDR2 is SYDVKM. The CDR3 length is 15 residues. V lost 5 bases and J lost 4; bases outside the gene matches: 9. CDR3 sequence: CASSQPQGARYEQYF. The CDR3 bases are TGTGCCAGCAGTCAACCACAGGGGGCGCGTTACGAGCAGTACTTC.

This chain uses TRBV11-2 with TRBJ2-6; D is unresolved. Germline loops: CDR1 SGHAT, CDR2 FQNNGV. The CDR3 sequence is 15 residues long. The V and J ends lost 1 base and 4 bases respectively, with 8 bases between them. The DNA of the CDR3 is TGTGCCAGCAGCTTAGTAGCAGCAGGGGCCAACGTCCTGACTTTC. This sequence encodes CASSLVAAGANVLTF.

The chain joins TRBV11-1 to TRBJ2-1; D not resolved. Germline-derived CDR1 and CDR2 are SGHAT and FQDESV (reference sequence). Trimming left V 1 base short and J 6 bases short, with 7 bases between. The CDR3 is 13 residues long. The CDR3 protein is CASSLGGANEQFF. CDR3 DNA sequence: TGTGCCAGCAGCTTAGGTGGAGCCAATGAGCAGTTCTTC.